This is a list of T cell receptor beta chains from one sample in a study of cytomegalovirus exposure and HLA in healthy donors. Libraries were prepared by immunoSEQ multiplex PCR; TCRdb keeps only in-frame clonotypes and omits some of them. The table includes some 66,000 clones, roughly 75% detected once. The material sequenced was PBMCs. The receptors shown here come from a man aged 60 to 69 in good health and CMV-seropositive. CDR3s include the opening cysteine and the closing phenylalanine or tryptophan. The order of the fields is V gene, clone size, J gene, D gene, CDR3 DNA, CDR3 protein. The D gene is left open where the match is weak. Clone size is not always given. Where it is, it says once, few, many or a class for expanded clones.

>TRBV27|-|TRBJ1-1|-
TGTGCCAGCAGTTTATCACGAGGGTACCCCACTGAAGCTTTCTTT
CASSLSRGYPTEAFF
>TRBV11-3|-|TRBJ2-7|TRBD2
TGTGCCAGCAGCTTAGATGCAAGCGGGGCAGGGATGTCCTACGAGCAGTACTTC
CASSLDASGAGMSYEQYF
>TRBV7-8|-|TRBJ2-2|-
TGTGCCAGCAGCTTAGAAGGGGGGACAGATCTCACCGGGGAGCTGTTTTTT
CASSLEGGTDLTGELFF
>TRBV13|-|TRBJ1-1|-
TGTGCCAGCAGCTTAGGAACTTTGGGGAGTCTTTTAAGAGACACTGAAGCTTTCTTT
CASSLGTLGSLLRDTEAFF
>TRBV27|-|TRBJ1-5|TRBD1
TGTGCCAGCAGTCCCTCAGGGGGGACTCAGCCCCAGCATTTT
CASSPSGGTQPQHF
>TRBV5-6|-|TRBJ2-5|TRBD2
TGTGCCAGCAGCTTGCGGGGGGGGACCGGAGAGACCCAGTACTTC
CASSLRGGTGETQYF
>TRBV29-1|few|TRBJ1-4|-
TGCAGCGTTGCTATGACAGCAACTAATGAAAAACTGTTTTTT
CSVAMTATNEKLFF
>TRBV19|-|TRBJ1-1|TRBD1
TGTGCCAGTAGTGGACAACAGGGGGCGCGGAACACTGAAGCTTTCTTT
CASSGQQGARNTEAFF
>TRBV6-5|-|TRBJ2-7|TRBD1
TGTGCCAGCAGAACAGAAGGGGGCGTCTCCTACGAGCAGTACTTC
CASRTEGGVSYEQYF
>TRBV14|-|TRBJ2-1|-
TGTGCCAGCAGCCAGGCTCTCTGGAGCTCCTACAATGAGCAGTTCTTC
CASSQALWSSYNEQFF
>TRBV6-5|-|TRBJ2-7|-
TGTGCCAGCGGCGGCTCCTACGAGCAGTACTTC
CASGGSYEQYF
>TRBV7-8|-|TRBJ2-1|-
TGTACCAGCAGCTTATCGGGGAATGAGCAGTTCTTC
CTSSLSGNEQFF
>TRBV7-8|few|TRBJ1-4|TRBD1
TGTGCCAGCAGCCGAGGACAGGGCCATGAAAAACTGTTTTTT
CASSRGQGHEKLFF
>TRBV7-8|-|TRBJ2-7|-
TGTGCCAGCAGCTTAGTCAGGGGAGACTCCTACGAGCAGTACTTC
CASSLVRGDSYEQYF
>TRBV25-1|-|TRBJ1-1|TRBD1
TGTGCCAGCAGGGGCGACAGGGTTGGGCTTTGGGACACTGAAGCTTTCTTT
CASRGDRVGLWDTEAFF
>TRBV5-6|once|TRBJ2-5|TRBD1
TGTGCCAGCAGGATACAGGGGGCCGGGGGAGAGACCCAGTACTTC
CASRIQGAGGETQYF
>TRBV7-6|-|TRBJ2-3|TRBD1
TGTGCCAGCAGCTCGCAGGCGGGACAGGGGGCAGATACGCAGTATTTT
CASSSQAGQGADTQYF
>TRBV7-2|-|TRBJ2-7|TRBD2
TGTGCCAGCAGCTTAGACCTAGCGGGAGCTAACGAGCAGTACTTC
CASSLDLAGANEQYF
>TRBV13|-|TRBJ1-4|-
TGTGCCAGCAGCTTAGGCCTCCAGGGGCAAAATGAAAAACTGTTTTTT
CASSLGLQGQNEKLFF
>TRBV28|-|TRBJ1-5|-
TGTGCCAGCAGTTTCATGGAGGCCGTCCCCAATCAGCCCCAGCATTTT
CASSFMEAVPNQPQHF
>TRBV4-1|-|TRBJ2-7|TRBD2
TGCGCCAGCAGCCAAGCGGAGACTAGCGGATACGAGCAGTACTTC
CASSQAETSGYEQYF
>TRBV4-1|-|TRBJ2-3|TRBD2
TGCGCCAGCAGCCATATCTTCAAGGGAGGGGCGAGCGCAGATACGCAGTATTTT
CASSHIFKGGASADTQYF